This paragraph covers one T cell receptor (beta chain) sequence. Antigen: not known. It was with a sample-barcoded 5' primer and a J-beta primer mix that a second PCR of roughly 7 to 12 cycles was run. Tags on each cDNA molecule came from a template-switch adaptor with 12 random nucleotides. A single record per CDR3 protein comes from TCRdb applying MiXCR to the 5' RACE reads. Of approximately 2,000,000 distinct CDR3 sequences listed, about two fifths are singletons. The data stem from a study of blood T cells in healthy people across ages. There are 12 residues in the CDR3. Trimming cost V 7 bases and J 0 bases, with 6 bases left between them. Overall study findings and caveats: Unsorted PBMCs blocked a conclusive comparison of naive and antigen-experienced cells. Those diversity estimates obtained from one million T cells were thought to be underestimates.

The chain links TRBV12-3 or TRBV12-4 to TRBJ2-5; D unresolved. The sequencing sample was made of blood. The origin of this receptor is a human donor in good health. CDR3: CASTRNQETQYF. DNA of the CDR3: TGTGCCAGCACTCGAAACCAAGAGACCCAGTACTTC.